The clone carrying this TCR beta chain was detected ten times or more. This entry is derived from a study of T cells in Graves' hyperthyroidism and ophthalmopathy. Orbital computed tomography and thyroid ultrasound, together with serum TRAb and thyroxine and clinical symptoms, were used for diagnoses. Germline loops: CDR1 SGHVS, CDR2 FQNEAQ. This CDR3 region has 15 residues. V gave up 1 base and J gave up 3 bases, with 13 bases separating them. Researchers amplified the TCR beta CDR3 regions from RNA transcripts. HTBI primers were used for first-round RT-PCR of the TCR CDR3. In TCRdb, the multiplex PCR reads were re-called with MiXCR into one record per CDR3 protein. The sample holds about 720,000 distinct CDR3 sequences, approximately 18% seen once.

The sequenced sample was blood. This sequence was found in a woman aged 50 to 60 with Graves' hyperthyroidism that later progressed to Graves' ophthalmopathy. The chain has TRBV7-8 and TRBJ2-7; D may be TRBD2 (5 bases). DNA of the CDR3: TGTGCCAGCAGCTTAGTCCTTGACGGGAACTACGAGCAGTACTTC. Translated, it gives CASSLVLDGNYEQYF. Supplemented by reference TRBV7-8 and TRBJ2-7, the full variable domain reads GAGVSQSPRYKVAKRGQDVALRCDPISGHVSLFWYQQALGQGPEFLTYFQNEAQLDKSGLPSDRFFAERPEGSVSTLKIQRTQQEDSAVYLCASSLVLDGNYEQYFGPGTRLTVT.